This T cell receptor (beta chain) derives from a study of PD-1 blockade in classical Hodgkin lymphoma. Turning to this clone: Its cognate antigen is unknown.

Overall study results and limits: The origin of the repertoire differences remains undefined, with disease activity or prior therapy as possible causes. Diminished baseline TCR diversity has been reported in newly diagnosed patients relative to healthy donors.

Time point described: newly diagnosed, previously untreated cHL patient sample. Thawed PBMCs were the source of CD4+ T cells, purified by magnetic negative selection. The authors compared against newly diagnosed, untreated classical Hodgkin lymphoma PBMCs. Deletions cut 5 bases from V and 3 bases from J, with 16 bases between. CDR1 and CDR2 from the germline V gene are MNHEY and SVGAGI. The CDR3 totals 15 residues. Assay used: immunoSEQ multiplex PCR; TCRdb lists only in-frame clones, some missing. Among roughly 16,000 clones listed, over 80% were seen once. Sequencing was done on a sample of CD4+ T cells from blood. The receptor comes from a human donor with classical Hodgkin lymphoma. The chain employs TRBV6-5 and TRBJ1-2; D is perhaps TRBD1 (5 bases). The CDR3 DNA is TGTGCCAGCAGTCAGCTAACCGGGGGGGACTATGGCTACACCTTC. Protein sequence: CASSQLTGGDYGYTF.